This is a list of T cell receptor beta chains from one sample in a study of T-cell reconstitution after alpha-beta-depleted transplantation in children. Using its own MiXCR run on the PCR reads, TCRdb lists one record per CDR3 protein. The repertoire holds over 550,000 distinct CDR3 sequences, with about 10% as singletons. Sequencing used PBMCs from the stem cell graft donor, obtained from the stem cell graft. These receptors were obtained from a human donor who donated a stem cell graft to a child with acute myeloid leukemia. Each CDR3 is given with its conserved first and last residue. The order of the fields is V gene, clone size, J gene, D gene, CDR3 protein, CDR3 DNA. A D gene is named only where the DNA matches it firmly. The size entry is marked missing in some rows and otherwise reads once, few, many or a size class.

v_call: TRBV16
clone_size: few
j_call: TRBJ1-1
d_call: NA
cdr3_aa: CASSQGGRSTEAFF
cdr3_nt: TGTGCCAGCAGCCAAGGGGGGAGGAGCACTGAAGCTTTCTTT

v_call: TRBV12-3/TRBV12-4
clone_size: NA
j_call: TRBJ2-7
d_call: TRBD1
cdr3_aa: CASSSTGGETYEQYF
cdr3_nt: TGTGCCAGCAGTTCCACAGGGGGCGAAACCTACGAGCAGTACTTC

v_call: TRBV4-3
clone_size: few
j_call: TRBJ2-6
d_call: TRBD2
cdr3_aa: CASSQRLAGNSGANVLTF
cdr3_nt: TGCGCCAGCAGCCAGAGACTAGCGGGAAACTCTGGGGCCAACGTCCTGACTTTC

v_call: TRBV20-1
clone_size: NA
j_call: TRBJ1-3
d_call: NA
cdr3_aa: CSAKGGDTIYF
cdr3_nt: TGCAGTGCTAAAGGGGGGGACACCATATATTTT

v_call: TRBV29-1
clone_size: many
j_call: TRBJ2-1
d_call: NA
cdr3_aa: CSAEGGSHTYNEQFF
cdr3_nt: TGCAGCGCTGAGGGTGGTTCTCATACATACAATGAGCAGTTCTTC

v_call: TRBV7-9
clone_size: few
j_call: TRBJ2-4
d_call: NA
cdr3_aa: CASSELGAIAKNIQYF
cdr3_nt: TGTGCCAGCAGTGAACTCGGAGCGATAGCCAAAAACATTCAGTACTTC

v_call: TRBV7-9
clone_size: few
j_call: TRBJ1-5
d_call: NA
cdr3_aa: CASSLGLDNQPQHF
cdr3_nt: TGTGCCAGCAGCTTAGGTCTCGACAATCAGCCCCAGCATTTT

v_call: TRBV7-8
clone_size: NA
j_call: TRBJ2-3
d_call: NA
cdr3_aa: CASSLQDKHTDTQYF
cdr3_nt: TGTGCCAGCAGCTTACAAGACAAACACACAGATACGCAGTATTTT

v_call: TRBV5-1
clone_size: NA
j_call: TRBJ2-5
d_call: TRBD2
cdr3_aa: CASSPRTSGRAETQYF
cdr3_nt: TGCGCCAGCAGCCCCAGGACTAGCGGGAGGGCTGAGACCCAGTACTTC

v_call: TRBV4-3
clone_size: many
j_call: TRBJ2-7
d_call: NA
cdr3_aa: CASSQDRDTYEQYF
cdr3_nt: TGCGCCAGCAGCCAAGACAGGGATACCTACGAGCAGTACTTC

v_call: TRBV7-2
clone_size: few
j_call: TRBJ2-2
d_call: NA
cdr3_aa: CASSLAGSQTGELFF
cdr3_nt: TGTGCCAGCAGCTTAGCCGGGAGTCAAACCGGGGAGCTGTTTTTT

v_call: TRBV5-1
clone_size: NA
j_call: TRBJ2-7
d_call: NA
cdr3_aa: CASSSPGSGAYEQYF
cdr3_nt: TGCGCCAGCAGCTCCCCCGGGTCGGGGGCCTACGAGCAGTACTTC

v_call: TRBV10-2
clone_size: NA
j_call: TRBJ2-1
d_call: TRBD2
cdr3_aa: CASGRLAGGGEQFF
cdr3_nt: TGCGCCAGCGGGCGACTAGCGGGAGGGGGTGAGCAGTTCTTC

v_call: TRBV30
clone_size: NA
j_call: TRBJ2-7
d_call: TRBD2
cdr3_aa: CAWGLAGVSYEQYF
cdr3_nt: TGTGCCTGGGGACTAGCGGGAGTATCCTACGAGCAGTACTTC

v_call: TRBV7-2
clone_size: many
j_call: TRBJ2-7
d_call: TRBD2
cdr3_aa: CASSPGTSGSNEQYF
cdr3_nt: TGTGCCAGCAGCCCAGGGACTAGCGGGAGTAACGAGCAGTACTTC

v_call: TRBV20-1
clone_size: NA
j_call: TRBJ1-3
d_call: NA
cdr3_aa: CSARDWGGVGGAENTIYF
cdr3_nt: TGCAGTGCTAGAGACTGGGGTGGTGTCGGGGGCGCCGAAAACACCATATATTTT

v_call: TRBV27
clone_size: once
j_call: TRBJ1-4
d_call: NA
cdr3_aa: CASSSGAPNEKLFF
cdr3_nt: TGTGCCAGCAGTTCAGGGGCTCCTAATGAAAAACTGTTTTTT

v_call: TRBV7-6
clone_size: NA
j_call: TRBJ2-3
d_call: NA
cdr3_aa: CASSSGLGRGTDTQYF
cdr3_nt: TGTGCCAGCAGCTCGGGGTTGGGAAGGGGCACAGATACGCAGTATTTT

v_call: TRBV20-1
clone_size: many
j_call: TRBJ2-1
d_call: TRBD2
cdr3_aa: CSARVASGPSYNEQFF
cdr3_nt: TGCAGTGCTAGAGTGGCTAGCGGGCCTTCCTACAATGAGCAGTTCTTC

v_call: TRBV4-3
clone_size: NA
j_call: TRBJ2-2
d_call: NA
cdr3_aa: CASSHSFGEQVGGELFF
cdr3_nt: TGCGCCAGCAGCCATTCTTTCGGGGAGCAGGTGGGCGGGGAGCTGTTTTTT

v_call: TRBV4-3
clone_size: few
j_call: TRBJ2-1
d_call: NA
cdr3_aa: CASSQGHYNEQFF
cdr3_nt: TGCGCCAGCAGCCAAGGCCACTACAATGAGCAGTTCTTC

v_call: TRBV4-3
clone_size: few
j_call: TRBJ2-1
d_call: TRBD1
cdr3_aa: CASSPDRGRDEQFF
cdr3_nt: TGCGCCAGCAGCCCGGACAGGGGAAGGGATGAGCAGTTCTTC

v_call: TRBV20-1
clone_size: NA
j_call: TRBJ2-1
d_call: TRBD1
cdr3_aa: CSAIDRGPGNEQFF
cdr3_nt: TGCAGTGCGATAGACAGGGGGCCTGGCAATGAGCAGTTCTTC

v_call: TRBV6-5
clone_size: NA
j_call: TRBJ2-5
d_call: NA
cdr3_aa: CASSYDLEGSQYF
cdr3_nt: TGTGCCAGCAGTTACGATCTGGAGGGGTCCCAGTACTTC

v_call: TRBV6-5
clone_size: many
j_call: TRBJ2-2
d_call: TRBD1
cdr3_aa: CASSTGQGSFGELFF
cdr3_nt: TGTGCCAGCAGCACGGGACAGGGTTCATTCGGGGAGCTGTTTTTT

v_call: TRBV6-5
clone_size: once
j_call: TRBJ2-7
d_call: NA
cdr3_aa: CASSYDASRGEQYF
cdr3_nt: TGTGCCAGCAGTTACGACGCTTCCAGAGGCGAGCAGTACTTC

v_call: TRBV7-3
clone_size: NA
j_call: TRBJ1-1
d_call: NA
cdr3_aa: CASSLMRHTEAFF
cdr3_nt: TGTGCCAGCAGCTTAATGAGGCACACTGAAGCTTTCTTT

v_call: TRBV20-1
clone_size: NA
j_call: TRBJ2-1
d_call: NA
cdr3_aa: CSTPDLRPYNEQFF
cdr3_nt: TGCAGTACTCCTGACCTTCGACCTTACAATGAGCAGTTCTTC

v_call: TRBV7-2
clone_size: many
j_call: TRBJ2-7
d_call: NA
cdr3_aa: CASSLARYEQYF
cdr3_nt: TGTGCCAGCAGCTTAGCTCGGTACGAGCAGTACTTC

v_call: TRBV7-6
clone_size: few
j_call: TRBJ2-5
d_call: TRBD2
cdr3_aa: CASSSYEAGGTETQYF
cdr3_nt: TGTGCCAGCAGCTCTTACGAAGCGGGAGGCACAGAGACCCAGTACTTC

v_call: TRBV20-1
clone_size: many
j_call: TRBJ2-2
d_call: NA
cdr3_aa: CSAQRGANTGELFF
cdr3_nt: TGCAGTGCTCAGAGAGGGGCGAACACCGGGGAGCTGTTTTTT

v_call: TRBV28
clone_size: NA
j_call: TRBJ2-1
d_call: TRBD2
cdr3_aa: CASSLLAGVGEQFF
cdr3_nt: TGTGCCAGCAGTCTTCTAGCGGGAGTGGGTGAGCAGTTCTTC

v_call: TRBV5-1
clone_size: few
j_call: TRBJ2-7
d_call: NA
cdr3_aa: CASTLGGPAYEQYF
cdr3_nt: TGCGCCAGCACCCTGGGGGGTCCAGCCTACGAGCAGTACTTC

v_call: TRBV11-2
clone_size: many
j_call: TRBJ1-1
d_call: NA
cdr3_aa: CASSLVIDTEAFF
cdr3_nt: TGTGCCAGCAGCTTAGTAATAGACACTGAAGCTTTCTTT

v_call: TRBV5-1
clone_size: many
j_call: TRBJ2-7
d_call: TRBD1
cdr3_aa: CASRGGTGSYEQYF
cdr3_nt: TGCGCCAGCAGGGGGGGGACAGGGTCCTACGAGCAGTACTTC

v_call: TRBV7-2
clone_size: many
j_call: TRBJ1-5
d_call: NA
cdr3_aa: CASSPTRTLRGQPQHF
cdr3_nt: TGTGCCAGCAGCCCAACTAGGACCTTGAGGGGTCAGCCCCAGCATTTT

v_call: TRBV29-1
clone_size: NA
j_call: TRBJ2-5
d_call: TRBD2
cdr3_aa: CSVAGLADPETQYF
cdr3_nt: TGCAGCGTCGCGGGACTAGCGGATCCAGAGACCCAGTACTTC

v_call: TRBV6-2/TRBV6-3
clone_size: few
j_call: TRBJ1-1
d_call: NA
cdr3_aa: CASSYVDSGVVDTEAFF
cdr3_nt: TGTGCCAGCAGTTACGTGGATTCGGGCGTCGTGGACACTGAAGCTTTCTTT

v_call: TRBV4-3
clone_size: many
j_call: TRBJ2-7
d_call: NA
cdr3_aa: CASSQGLGGYEQYF
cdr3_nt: TGCGCCAGCAGCCAAGGTCTGGGGGGCTACGAGCAGTACTTC

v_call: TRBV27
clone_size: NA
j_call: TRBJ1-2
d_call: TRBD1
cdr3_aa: CASSFTVGTGVTLEYYTF
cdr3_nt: TGTGCCAGCAGTTTTACGGTCGGGACAGGGGTTACCCTTGAATACTACACCTTC

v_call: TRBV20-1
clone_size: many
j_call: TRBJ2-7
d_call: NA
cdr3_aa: CSAWAGVSYEQYF
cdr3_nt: TGCAGTGCATGGGCAGGGGTCTCCTACGAGCAGTACTTC